The present T cell receptor (beta chain) was sequenced within a study of CD8+ T cells in alopecia areata. Study-wide background: The duration of tofacitinib was 6 to 18 months, with 6 months off drug afterward. Overall study findings and caveats: A great number of expanded lesional clones endured in scalp and blood during tofacitinib.

Germline lookup yields CDR1 KGHSH and CDR2 LQKENI. Between the trimmed V and J ends, which lost 3 bases and 0 bases, there was a span of 12 bases. The CDR3 has 17 residues. Treatment given: oral pan-JAK inhibitor, 5-10 mg twice daily. It was cDNA, reverse transcribed from extracted RNA, that served as the sequencing template. The method was immunoSEQ multiplex PCR; TCRdb's version includes in-frame clones alone and lacks a portion of them. The sample yields fewer than 110,000 clones, 84% seen once. In regard to this clone: The antigen remains undetermined.

The sequencing used CD8+ T cells sorted from blood, collected at week 24, from a patient treated with tofacitinib. The chain is built from TRBV18 and TRBJ2-6; TRBD1 or TRBD2 may be the D gene (5 bases each). The sequence was collected from a human donor with alopecia areata. The CDR3 sequence: CASSPGRVNSGANVLTF. The DNA of the CDR3 is TGTGCCAGCTCACCGGGACGGGTCAACTCTGGGGCCAACGTCCTGACTTTC.